This T cell receptor (beta chain) was found in a study of T cells in Graves' hyperthyroidism and ophthalmopathy. Based on clinical symptoms, serum thyroxine and TRAb, thyroid ultrasound and orbital computed tomography, diagnoses were reached. Trimming stripped 5 bases from V and 0 bases from J, with 16 bases between. Germline V gene lookup returns CDR1 MNHNS and CDR2 SASEGT. The CDR3 is 16 amino acids. The sample holds many counts of this clonotype. The CDR3 regions of TCR beta were amplified from RNA transcripts. HTBI primers drove first-round RT-PCR of the TCR CDR3. TCRdb recomputed calls from the multiplex PCR reads with MiXCR, one row per CDR3 protein. The sample comprises 500,000 to 550,000 distinct CDR3 sequences, just under 20% of which are singletons, and around 50% rests with the top ten.

Material for sequencing was blood. The chain is built from TRBV6-1 and TRBJ1-1; D not certain. The source is a middle-aged man with Graves' ophthalmopathy. The CDR3 loop is CASSLSGGTMNTEAFF. DNA for the CDR3: TGTGCCAGCAGTCTCAGTGGAGGTACTATGAACACTGAAGCTTTCTTT.